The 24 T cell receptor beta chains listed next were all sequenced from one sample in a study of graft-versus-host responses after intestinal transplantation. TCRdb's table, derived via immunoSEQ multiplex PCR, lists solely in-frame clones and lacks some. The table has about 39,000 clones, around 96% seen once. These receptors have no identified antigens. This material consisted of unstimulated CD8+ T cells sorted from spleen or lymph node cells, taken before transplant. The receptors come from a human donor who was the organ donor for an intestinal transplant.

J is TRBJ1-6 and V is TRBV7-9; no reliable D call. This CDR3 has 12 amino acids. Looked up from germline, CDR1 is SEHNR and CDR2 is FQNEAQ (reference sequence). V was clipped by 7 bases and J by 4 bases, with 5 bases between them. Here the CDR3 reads CASTSYNSPLHF. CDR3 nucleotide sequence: TGTGCCAGCACCTCTTATAATTCACCCCTCCACTTT.

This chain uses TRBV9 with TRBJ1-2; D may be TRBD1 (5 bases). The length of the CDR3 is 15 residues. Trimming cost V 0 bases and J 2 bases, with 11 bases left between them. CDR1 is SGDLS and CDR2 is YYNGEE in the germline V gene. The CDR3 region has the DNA TGTGCCAGCAGCGTAGTGGGGGACTTGAACTATGGCTACACCTTC. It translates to CASSVVGDLNYGYTF.

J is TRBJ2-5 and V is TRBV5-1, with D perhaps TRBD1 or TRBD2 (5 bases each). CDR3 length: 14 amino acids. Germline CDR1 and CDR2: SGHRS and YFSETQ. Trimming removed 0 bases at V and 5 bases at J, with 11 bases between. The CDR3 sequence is CASSLGEGLETQYF. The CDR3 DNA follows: TGCGCCAGCAGCTTGGGCGAGGGGCTCGAGACCCAGTACTTC.

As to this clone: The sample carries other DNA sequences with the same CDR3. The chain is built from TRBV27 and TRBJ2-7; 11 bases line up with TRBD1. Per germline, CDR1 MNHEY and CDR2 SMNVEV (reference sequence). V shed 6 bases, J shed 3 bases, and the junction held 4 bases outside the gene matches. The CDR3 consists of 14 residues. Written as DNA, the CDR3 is TGTGCCAGCAGCTCCGGGACAGGGGGCTACGAGCAGTACTTC. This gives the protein CASSSGTGGYEQYF.

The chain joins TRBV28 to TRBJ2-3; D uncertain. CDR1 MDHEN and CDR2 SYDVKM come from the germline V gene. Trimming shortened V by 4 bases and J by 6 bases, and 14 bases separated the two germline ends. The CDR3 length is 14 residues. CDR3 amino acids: CASSYLPSQDTQYF. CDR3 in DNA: TGTGCCAGCAGTTATCTGCCTTCCCAGGATACGCAGTATTTT.

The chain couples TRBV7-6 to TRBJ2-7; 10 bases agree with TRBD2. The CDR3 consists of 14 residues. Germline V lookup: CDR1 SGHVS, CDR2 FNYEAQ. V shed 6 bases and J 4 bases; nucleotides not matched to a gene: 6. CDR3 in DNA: TGTGCCAGCAGTCTTGCTAGCGGGGGTTACGAGCAGTACTTC. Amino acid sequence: CASSLASGGYEQYF. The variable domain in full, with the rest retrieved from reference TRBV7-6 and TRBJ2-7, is GAGVSQSPRYKVTKRGQDVALRCDPISGHVSLYWYRQALGQGPEFLTYFNYEAQQDKSGLPNDRFSAERPEGSISTLTIQRTEQRDSAMYRCASSLASGGYEQYFGPGTRLTVT.

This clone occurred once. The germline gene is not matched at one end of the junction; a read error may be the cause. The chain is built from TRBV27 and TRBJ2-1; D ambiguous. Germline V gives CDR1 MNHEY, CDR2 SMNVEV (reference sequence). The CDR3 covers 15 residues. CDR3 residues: CASSLSAYSYNERFF. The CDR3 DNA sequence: TGTGCCAGCAGTTTATCAGCGTACTCCTACAATGAGCGGTTCTTC.

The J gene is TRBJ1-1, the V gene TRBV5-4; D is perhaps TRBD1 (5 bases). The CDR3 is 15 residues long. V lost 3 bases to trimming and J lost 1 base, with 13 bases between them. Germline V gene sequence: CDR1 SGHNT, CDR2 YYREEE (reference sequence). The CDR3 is CASSWGLHGNTEAFF. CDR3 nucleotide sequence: TGTGCCAGCAGCTGGGGCCTCCATGGGAACACTGAAGCTTTCTTT.

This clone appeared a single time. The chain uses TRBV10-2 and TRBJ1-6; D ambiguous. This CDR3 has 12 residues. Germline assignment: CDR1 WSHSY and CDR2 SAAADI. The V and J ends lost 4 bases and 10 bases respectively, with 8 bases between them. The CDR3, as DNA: TGCGCCAGCAGTGCTGGGGAATCACCCCTCCACTTT. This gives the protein CASSAGESPLHF.

For the CDR3, the DNA is TGCGCCAGCAGCCTCGATCCGGGGACAGGGGTCTACAATGAGCAGTTCTTC. Translated, it gives CASSLDPGTGVYNEQFF. The genes are TRBV4-1 and TRBJ2-1; 10 bases align to TRBD1. This CDR3 has 17 amino acids. V shed 4 bases, J shed 3 bases, and the junction held 9 bases outside the gene matches. The germline gives CDR1 MGHRA, CDR2 YSYEKL.

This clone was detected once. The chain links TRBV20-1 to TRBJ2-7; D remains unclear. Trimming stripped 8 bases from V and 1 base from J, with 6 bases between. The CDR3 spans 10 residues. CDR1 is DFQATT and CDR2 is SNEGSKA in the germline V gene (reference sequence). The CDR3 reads CSPVSYEQYF. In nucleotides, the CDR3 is TGCAGTCCCGTGTCCTACGAGCAGTACTTC.

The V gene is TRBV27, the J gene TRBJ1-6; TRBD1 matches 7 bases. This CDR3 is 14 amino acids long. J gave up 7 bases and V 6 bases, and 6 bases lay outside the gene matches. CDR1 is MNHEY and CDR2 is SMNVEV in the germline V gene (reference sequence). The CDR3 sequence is CASRPGTENSPLHF. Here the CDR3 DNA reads TGTGCCAGCAGACCCGGGACAGAGAATTCACCCCTCCACTTT.

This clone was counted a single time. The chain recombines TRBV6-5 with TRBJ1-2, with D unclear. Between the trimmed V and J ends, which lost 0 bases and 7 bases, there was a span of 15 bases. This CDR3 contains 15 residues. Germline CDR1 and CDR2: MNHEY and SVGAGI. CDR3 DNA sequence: TGTGCCAGCAGTTACTCCCTGAGTCTGGCTGGTGGCTACACCTTC. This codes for CASSYSLSLAGGYTF.

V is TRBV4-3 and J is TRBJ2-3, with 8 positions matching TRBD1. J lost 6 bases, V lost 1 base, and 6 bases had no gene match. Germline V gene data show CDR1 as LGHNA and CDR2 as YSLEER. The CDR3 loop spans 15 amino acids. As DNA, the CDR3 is TGCGCCAGCAGCCAAGTCACAGGGGGATTGGATACGCAGTATTTT. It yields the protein CASSQVTGGLDTQYF.

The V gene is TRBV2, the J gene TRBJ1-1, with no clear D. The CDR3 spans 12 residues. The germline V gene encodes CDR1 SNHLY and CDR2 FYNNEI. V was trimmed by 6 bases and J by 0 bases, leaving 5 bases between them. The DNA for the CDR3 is TGTGCCAGCAGGGGATTGAACACTGAAGCTTTCTTT. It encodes CASRGLNTEAFF. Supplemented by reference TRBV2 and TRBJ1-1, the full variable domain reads EPEVTQTPSHQVTQMGQEVILRCVPISNHLYFYWYRQILGQKVEFLVSFYNNEISEKSEIFDDQFSVERPDGSNFTLKIRSTKLEDSAMYFCASRGLNTEAFFGQGTRLTVV.

CDR3 DNA sequence: TGTGCCTGGGAAGACAGGGGTTATGGCTACACCTTC. It specifies CAWEDRGYGYTF. V is TRBV30 and J is TRBJ1-2, with 8 bases identical to TRBD1. V shed 5 bases, J shed 5 bases, and the junction held 4 bases outside the gene matches. CDR1 GTSNPN and CDR2 SVGIG come from the germline V gene (reference sequence). CDR3 length equals 12 residues.

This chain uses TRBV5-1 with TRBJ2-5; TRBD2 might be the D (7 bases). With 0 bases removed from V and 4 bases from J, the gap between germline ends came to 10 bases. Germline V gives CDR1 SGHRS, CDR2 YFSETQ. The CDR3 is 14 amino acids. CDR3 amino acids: CASSLDGGRETQYF. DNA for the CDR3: TGCGCCAGCAGCTTGGACGGGGGGCGAGAGACCCAGTACTTC.

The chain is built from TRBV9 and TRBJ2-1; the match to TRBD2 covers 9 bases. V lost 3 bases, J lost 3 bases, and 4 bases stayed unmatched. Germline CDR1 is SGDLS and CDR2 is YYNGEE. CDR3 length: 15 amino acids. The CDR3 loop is CASSEGGGGYNEQFF. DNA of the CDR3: TGTGCCAGCAGCGAGGGCGGGGGGGGCTACAATGAGCAGTTCTTC. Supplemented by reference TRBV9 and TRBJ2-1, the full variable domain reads DSGVTQTPKHLITATGQRVTLRCSPRSGDLSVYWYQQSLDQGLQFLIQYYNGEERAKGNILERFSAQQFPDLHSELNLSSLELGDSALYFCASSEGGGGYNEQFFGPGTRLTVL.

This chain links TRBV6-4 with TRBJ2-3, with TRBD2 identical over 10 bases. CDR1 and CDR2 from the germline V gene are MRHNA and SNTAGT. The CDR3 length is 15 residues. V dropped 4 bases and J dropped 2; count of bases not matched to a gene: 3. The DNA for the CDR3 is TGTGCCAGCAGTGTAGCGGGGGGCCTCACAGATACGCAGTATTTT. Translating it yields CASSVAGGLTDTQYF.

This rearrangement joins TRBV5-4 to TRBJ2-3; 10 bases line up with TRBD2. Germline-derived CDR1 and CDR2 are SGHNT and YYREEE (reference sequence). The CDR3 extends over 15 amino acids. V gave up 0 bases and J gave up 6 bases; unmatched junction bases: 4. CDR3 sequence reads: CASSLAAGGGDTQYF. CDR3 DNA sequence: TGTGCCAGCAGCTTGGCAGCGGGGGGGGGTGATACGCAGTATTTT. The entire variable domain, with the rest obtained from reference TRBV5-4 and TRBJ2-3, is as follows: ETGVTQSPTHLIKTRGQQVTLRCSSQSGHNTVSWYQQALGQGPQFIFQYYREEENGRGNFPPRFSGLQFPNYSSELNVNALELDDSALYLCASSLAAGGGDTQYFGPGTRLTVL.

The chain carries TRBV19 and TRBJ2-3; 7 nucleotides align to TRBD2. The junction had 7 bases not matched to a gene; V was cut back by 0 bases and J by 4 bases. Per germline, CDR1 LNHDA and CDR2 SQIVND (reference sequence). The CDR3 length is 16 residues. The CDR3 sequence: CASSIDGGGSPDTQYF. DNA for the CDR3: TGTGCCAGTAGTATAGATGGGGGGGGTTCTCCAGATACGCAGTATTTT.

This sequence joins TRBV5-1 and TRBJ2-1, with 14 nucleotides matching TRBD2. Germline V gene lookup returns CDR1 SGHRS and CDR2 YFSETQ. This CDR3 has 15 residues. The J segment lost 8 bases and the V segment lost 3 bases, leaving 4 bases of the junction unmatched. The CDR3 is CASSWGGLAGDEQFF. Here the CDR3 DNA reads TGCGCCAGCAGCTGGGGGGGACTAGCGGGGGATGAGCAGTTCTTC.

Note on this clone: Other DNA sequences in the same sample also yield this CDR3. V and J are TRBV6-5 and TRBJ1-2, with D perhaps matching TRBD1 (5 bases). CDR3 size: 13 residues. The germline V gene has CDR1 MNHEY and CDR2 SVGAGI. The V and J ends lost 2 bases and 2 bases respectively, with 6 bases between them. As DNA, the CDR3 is TGTGCCAGCAGTTACGGGGGAAACTATGGCTACACCTTC. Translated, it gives CASSYGGNYGYTF.

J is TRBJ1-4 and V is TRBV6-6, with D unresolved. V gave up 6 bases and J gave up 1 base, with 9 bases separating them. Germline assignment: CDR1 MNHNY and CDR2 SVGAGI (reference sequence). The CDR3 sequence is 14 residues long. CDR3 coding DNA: TGTGCCAGCAGCCCAAGTCTAACTAATGAAAAACTGTTTTTT. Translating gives CASSPSLTNEKLFF.